A single sample gave rise to the 24 T cell receptor beta chains below, sequenced in a study of metastatic and nonmetastatic thyroid tumors. Every patient underwent thyroid surgery untreated. TCRdb re-processed the PCR reads through MiXCR. The data contain 25,000 to 40,000 clones, about 17% of them seen just once; the ten biggest clones take up under 5%. Sequencing was carried out using blood. All receptors derive from a female donor with papillary thyroid cancer or a benign thyroid nodule (not recorded which). Some clones in this sample may be carry-over from other donors' samples.

The rearrangement uses TRBV12-3 or TRBV12-4 and TRBJ1-1; maybe TRBD1 (6 bases). This CDR3 spans 17 amino acids. Trimming left V 6 bases short and J 0 bases short, with 20 bases between. DNA for the CDR3: TGTGCCAGCAGGGTTTTTTGGGGGCAAGGAATGAACACTGAAGCTTTCTTT. It specifies CASRVFWGQGMNTEAFF.

This clone was recorded a few times. The V and J genes are TRBV6-1 and TRBJ2-7; D unclear. Germline V gene data show CDR1 as MNHNS and CDR2 as SASEGT. The CDR3 has 11 amino acids. V lost 11 bases, J lost 4 bases, and 12 bases lay in between. CDR3 DNA: TGTGCCTGCAATGAAGTGTACGAGCAGTACTTC. Protein: CACNEVYEQYF.

This clone occurred many times. V and J are TRBV24-1 and TRBJ2-3; D gene unclear. The CDR3 has 14 residues. Germline loops: CDR1 KGHDR, CDR2 SFDVKD. V lost 8 bases and J lost 3, with 14 bases in between. The CDR3 loop is CATKPGPGTDTQYF. The CDR3 nucleotides read TGTGCCACCAAACCTGGACCTGGGACAGATACGCAGTATTTT.

This clone has a count of ten or more. The CDR3 sequence: CASSLLSAGFETQYF. The CDR3 nucleotides read TGTGCCAGCAGCCTCCTAAGCGCAGGATTCGAGACCCAGTACTTC. The chain couples TRBV3-1 to TRBJ2-5; no reliable D call. Trimming removed 4 bases at V and 5 bases at J, with 17 bases between. The germline CDR1 and CDR2 sequences are LGHDT and YNNKEL (reference sequence). The CDR3 extends over 15 amino acids.

This clone was recorded a few times. Germline is not matched at one junction end, which may reflect a read error. The CDR3 here is CARSSSQAQAFF. The CDR3 DNA reads TGTGCCAGAAGTTCGAGCCAAGCCCAAGCTTTCTTC. The chain combines TRBV12-3 or TRBV12-4 with TRBJ1-1; D is undetermined. This CDR3 contains 12 residues.

As to this clone: A much larger clone differs by one base, so this may be a read error. V and J are TRBV29-1 and TRBJ1-1, with D unresolved. The CDR3 totals 12 residues. V lost 5 bases, J lost 4 bases, and 11 bases lay in between. Germline-derived CDR1 and CDR2 are SQVTM and ANQGSEA. This CDR3 reads CSVWSESTEAFF. The CDR3 region has the DNA TGCAGCGTTTGGTCAGAAAGCACTGAAGCTTTCTTT.

This clone was observed many times. The chain uses TRBV11-1 and TRBJ2-1; D remains unclear. Trimming pared 5 bases from V and 3 bases from J, leaving 5 bases between. Germline loops: CDR1 SGHAT, CDR2 FQDESV (reference sequence). The CDR3 extends over 12 amino acids. CDR3: CASSVDYNEQFF. In DNA form, the CDR3 reads TGTGCCAGCAGCGTAGACTACAATGAGCAGTTCTTC. The variable domain in full, completed from reference TRBV11-1 and TRBJ2-1, reads EAEVAQSPRYKITEKSQAVAFWCDPISGHATLYWYRQILGQGPELLVQFQDESVVDDSQLPKDRFSAERLKGVDSTLKIQPAELGDSAMYLCASSVDYNEQFFGPGTRLTVL.

This clone showed up many times. This rearrangement joins TRBV6-1 to TRBJ1-4; a weak D match, TRBD1 (5 bases). Trimming took 6 bases from V and 3 from J, leaving 8 bases between them. This CDR3 spans 13 amino acids. Looked up from germline, CDR1 is MNHNS and CDR2 is SASEGT. The CDR3 loop reads CASSTGANEKLFF. DNA of the CDR3: TGTGCCAGCAGCACAGGTGCTAATGAAAAACTGTTTTTT.

This clone has at least ten counts. The chain combines TRBV18 with TRBJ2-1; 10 bases map to TRBD2. V lost 5 bases to trimming and J lost 2 bases; unmatched junction nucleotides: 0. Germline CDR1 and CDR2: KGHSH and LQKENI. CDR3 size: 14 residues. The CDR3 is CASSTSGTYNEQFF. The DNA for the CDR3 is TGTGCCAGCTCAACTAGCGGGACCTACAATGAGCAGTTCTTC.

About this clone itself: A junction end diverges from the germline sequence, so it may reflect a read error. The V and J genes are TRBV6-4 and TRBJ1-3; D uncertain. Germline CDR1 and CDR2: MRHNA and SNTAGT. The CDR3 extends over 16 amino acids. The CDR3 DNA follows: TGTACCAGCAGTGGGCCCTGTCGCATAGGTGGAAACACCATATATTTT. It translates to CTSSGPCRIGGNTIYF.

Ten or more counts support this clone. This CDR3 reads CASSLQGRVNEQFF. In DNA, the CDR3 is TGTGCCAGCAGTTTACAGGGAAGGGTCAATGAGCAGTTCTTC. This chain uses TRBV6-2 or TRBV6-3 with TRBJ2-1; the D gene is possibly TRBD1 (6 bases). Germline-derived CDR1 and CDR2 are MNHEY and SVGEGT. The length of the CDR3 is 14 residues. V gave up 4 bases and J gave up 6 bases, with 13 bases separating them.

This clone was detected ten times or more. One base away lies a much larger clone, so this may be a sequencing read error. Other DNA sequences in the same sample also yield this CDR3. In DNA form, the CDR3 reads TGTGCCAGCTCACCAGGGACGGAGACCTACGAGCAGTACTTC. Protein: CASSPGTETYEQYF. The chain employs TRBV18 and TRBJ2-7, with D possibly being TRBD1 or TRBD2 (5 bases each). CDR1 is KGHSH, CDR2 LQKENI, per germline. The CDR3 length is 14 residues. The V end lost 2 bases, the J end lost 2 bases, and 10 bases lay between the germline ends.

Judged by abundance, this clone is medium-sized. The chain uses TRBV28 and TRBJ2-7; 8 positions agree with TRBD1. The CDR3 runs to 16 residues. With V trimmed by 4 bases and J by 2 bases, 10 bases remained unmatched. CDR1 is MDHEN, CDR2 SYDVKM, per germline. The CDR3 bases are TGTGCCAGCAGTTCAGTCCCGGGACAGGCGACCTACGAGCAGTACTTC. It is translated as CASSSVPGQATYEQYF.

This clone turned up a few times. The same CDR3 is also encoded by other DNA sequences in this sample. The chain couples TRBV5-1 to TRBJ2-5; D is tentatively TRBD1 or TRBD2 (5 bases each). V lost 7 bases to trimming and J lost 2 bases, with 21 bases between them. Germline CDR1 reads SGHRS; CDR2 reads YFSETQ. CDR3 length equals 16 residues. The chain's CDR3 is CASGGGALGPQETQYF. In nucleotides, the CDR3 is TGCGCCAGCGGGGGTGGGGCTCTCGGGCCACAAGAGACCCAGTACTTC.

This clone appeared many times. The CDR3 spells CASSEKRTLEVEQYF. As DNA, the CDR3 is TGCGCCAGCAGCGAAAAAAGGACGCTAGAGGTTGAGCAGTACTTC. This sequence joins TRBV5-1 and TRBJ2-7, with D unclear. Germline V gene sequence: CDR1 SGHRS, CDR2 YFSETQ. This CDR3 has 15 amino acids. The V gene lost 4 bases and the J gene lost 7 bases, with 21 bases spanning the gap.

The chain combines TRBV30 with TRBJ1-3, with D possibly matching TRBD1 (6 bases). The CDR3 is 14 residues long. V lost 5 bases to trimming and J lost 0 bases, with 11 bases between them. Germline V gene data show CDR1 as GTSNPN and CDR2 as SVGIG (reference sequence). CDR3 region: CAWSQGGSGNTIYF. In nucleotides, the CDR3 is TGTGCCTGGTCTCAAGGGGGCTCTGGAAACACCATATATTTT.

This clone was recorded at least ten times. The chain couples TRBV29-1 to TRBJ1-1; tentative D call: TRBD1 (5 bases). CDR3 size: 13 residues. The germline gives CDR1 SQVTM, CDR2 ANQGSEA. V shed 3 bases and J shed 1 base, with 9 bases lying between them. DNA of the CDR3: TGCAGCGTTGAGGGACGTAGGAACACTGAAGCTTTCTTT. Protein product: CSVEGRRNTEAFF.

This clone was detected ten times or more. The chain is built from TRBV2 and TRBJ1-6; a weak D match, TRBD1 (6 bases). Germline loops: CDR1 SNHLY, CDR2 FYNNEI. The germline V and J ends were trimmed by 2 bases and 3 bases, with 8 bases remaining between them. The CDR3 sequence is 15 residues long. The CDR3 sequence: CASSEQQGYNSPLHF. In DNA form, the CDR3 reads TGTGCCAGCAGTGAACAACAGGGCTATAATTCACCCCTCCACTTT.

This sequence joins TRBV2 and TRBJ1-2, with D possibly matching TRBD1 (5 bases). The germline V gene has CDR1 SNHLY and CDR2 FYNNEI. With 10 bases removed from V and 4 bases from J, the gap between germline ends came to 22 bases. The CDR3 spans 15 residues. The CDR3 DNA is TGTGCCACCTGTGTAAGGGCCGCAGGGACCTATGGCTACACCTTC. Its translation is CATCVRAAGTYGYTF.

There are many counts of this clone. J is TRBJ2-1 and V is TRBV24-1; D unresolved. This CDR3 has 12 amino acids. The V gene's germline CDR1 is KGHDR and CDR2 SFDVKD. The V and J ends lost 6 bases and 6 bases respectively, with 8 bases between them. DNA for the CDR3: TGTGCCACCAGTTCCTGGACCAATGAGCAGTTCTTC. Translating it yields CATSSWTNEQFF.

This clone was picked up many times. The V call is TRBV5-1, the J call TRBJ2-5; D not resolved. Trimming left V 0 bases short and J 5 bases short, with 8 bases between. The CDR3 sequence is 13 residues long. Germline values: CDR1 SGHRS, CDR2 YFSETQ. CDR3 bases: TGCGCCAGCAGCTTGGCCTTTGGGGAGACCCAGTACTTC. Translating it yields CASSLAFGETQYF. The full variable domain, its missing parts supplied by reference TRBV5-1 and TRBJ2-5, is KAGVTQTPRYLIKTRGQQVTLSCSPISGHRSVSWYQQTPGQGLQFLFEYFSETQRNKGNFPGRFSGRQFSNSRSEMNVSTLELGDSALYLCASSLAFGETQYFGPGTRLLVL.

This clone was picked up many times. This rearrangement joins TRBV5-1 to TRBJ2-3; TRBD2 matches at 8 bases. V gave up 1 base and J gave up 7 bases; unmatched junction bases: 11. The CDR3 is 16 amino acids. Per germline, CDR1 SGHRS and CDR2 YFSETQ. The CDR3 region is CASSLSGTRGDNTQYF. The CDR3 nucleotides read TGCGCCAGCAGCTTGTCCGGGACTAGGGGGGACAATACGCAGTATTTT.

This clone was seen repeatedly, ten times or more. This chain joins TRBV9 and TRBJ1-1, with D hard to call. The CDR3 consists of 14 residues. The V and J ends lost 0 bases and 2 bases respectively, with 8 bases between them. Germline V gives CDR1 SGDLS, CDR2 YYNGEE. CDR3 protein: CASSVAPLNTEAFF. The CDR3, as DNA: TGTGCCAGCAGCGTAGCTCCCCTAAACACTGAAGCTTTCTTT.

This clone came up many times. The rearrangement uses TRBV5-1 and TRBJ2-1; the match to TRBD2 covers 11 bases. J gave up 7 bases and V 4 bases, and 4 bases lay outside the gene matches. Germline V lookup: CDR1 SGHRS, CDR2 YFSETQ. This CDR3 has 14 residues. CDR3 sequence (DNA): TGCGCCAGCAGCCAACTAGCGGGGGTTAATGAGCAGTTCTTC. Its protein is CASSQLAGVNEQFF.